This TCR beta chain stems from a study of blood T cell repertoires in COVID-19. Whole-study context: Sites across the United States, Italy and Spain contributed samples from acute and convalescent COVID-19. From T cells, B-cell-depleted T cells, or PBMCs came the material, which was cDNA or gDNA.

This clone was seen a few times. Libraries were prepared by immunoSEQ multiplex PCR; TCRdb keeps only in-frame clonotypes and omits some of them. The sample has about 270,000 clones; approximately 85% are singletons. V gave up 4 bases and J gave up 4 bases; unmatched junction bases: 7. Germline V gene lookup returns CDR1 SGHAT and CDR2 FQNNGV. The CDR3 spans 16 residues. This TCR was recovered from an elderly woman with COVID-19, enrolled during active disease. The specimen sequenced was peripheral blood. The chain carries TRBV11-2 and TRBJ2-7, with TRBD2 identical over 13 bases. CDR3 amino acids: CASSSKLAGGPYEQYV. The DNA of the CDR3 is TGTGCCAGCAGCTCGAAACTAGCGGGGGGGCCGTACGAGCAGTACGTC.